A single sample gave rise to the 19 T cell receptor beta chains below, sequenced in a study of T cell repertoires in cytomegalovirus infection. TCRdb re-analysed the reads in MiXCR, keeping a single row per CDR3 protein. This sample yields 150,000 to 200,000 distinct CDR3 sequences, of which about an eighth are seen a single time; more than 20% belongs to the top ten. What was sequenced was PBMCs. The receptors were gathered from a human donor in good health (CMV status not recorded). Some clones in this sample may be carry-over from other donors' samples.

This clonotype was found many times. V usage is TRBV28 and J usage is TRBJ1-4, with D maybe TRBD1 (6 bases). Germline CDR1 is MDHEN and CDR2 is SYDVKM. The CDR3 sequence is 16 residues long. V was shortened by 1 base and J by 4 bases, with 13 bases between the two germline ends. CDR3: CASSLLRGGNNEKLFF. CDR3 bases: TGTGCCAGCAGTTTATTGCGAGGGGGAAATAATGAAAAACTGTTTTTT.

This rearrangement joins TRBV29-1 to TRBJ1-1; weak D call: TRBD1 (5 bases). Germline V lookup: CDR1 SQVTM, CDR2 ANQGSEA. The CDR3 covers 13 residues. Trimming left V 1 base short and J 4 bases short, with 10 bases between. CDR3 bases: TGCAGCGTTGAAGTAGGGGCTGGCACTGAAGCTTTCTTT. Its protein product is CSVEVGAGTEAFF. Complete variable domain (other parts from reference TRBV29-1 and TRBJ1-1): SAVISQKPSRDICQRGTSLTIQCQVDSQVTMMFWYRQQPGQSLTLIATANQGSEATYESGFVIDKFPISRPNLTFSTLTVSNMSPEDSSIYLCSVEVGAGTEAFFGQGTRLTVV.

In its sample, this clonotype was seen many times. The chain carries TRBV7-9 and TRBJ2-3; D remains unclear. The V end lost 5 bases, the J end lost 8 bases, and 23 bases lay between the germline ends. Per the germline V gene, CDR1 is SEHNR and CDR2 is FQNEAQ (reference sequence). The CDR3 consists of 16 residues. CDR3 residues: CASSADLPRSVATQYF. The CDR3 DNA follows: TGTGCCAGCAGCGCGGATCTACCACGGTCGGTGGCTACGCAGTATTTT.

This clonotype was seen ten or more times. The chain is built from TRBV6-5 and TRBJ2-1; D possibly uses TRBD1 or TRBD2 (5 bases each). Between the trimmed V and J ends, which lost 2 bases and 1 base, there was a span of 15 bases. In germline, CDR1 is MNHEY, CDR2 SVGAGI. There are 17 residues in the CDR3. The CDR3 spells CASSYEAGTYSYNEQFF. CDR3 bases: TGTGCCAGCAGTTACGAGGCAGGGACCTATTCCTACAATGAGCAGTTCTTC.

This chain connects TRBV5-4 to TRBJ1-1; D gene unclear. CDR3 length: 15 amino acids. V was shortened by 4 bases and J by 0 bases, with 13 bases between the two germline ends. In germline, CDR1 is SGHNT, CDR2 YYREEE (reference sequence). CDR3 loop: CASSSGSTMNTEAFF. In nucleotides, the CDR3 is TGTGCCAGCAGCAGTGGCAGCACCATGAACACTGAAGCTTTCTTT.

The chain carries TRBV27 and TRBJ1-1; D not certain. The CDR3 is 14 amino acids. Trimming shortened V by 0 bases and J by 3 bases, and 8 bases separated the two germline ends. CDR1 and CDR2 (germline): MNHEY, SMNVEV (reference sequence). CDR3 amino acids: CASSLSRRDTEAFF. DNA for the CDR3: TGTGCCAGCAGTTTATCGCGGCGGGACACTGAAGCTTTCTTT.

This clonotype was seen repeatedly, ten times or more. The V and J genes are TRBV12-3 or TRBV12-4 and TRBJ1-2; D remains unclear. The CDR3 sequence is 14 residues long. V lost 5 bases and J lost 6, with 16 bases in between. The CDR3 loop reads CASSPLMRHDGYTF. CDR3 DNA sequence: TGTGCCAGCAGTCCCTTAATGCGACACGATGGCTACACCTTC.

This clonotype came up a few times. The chain uses TRBV28 and TRBJ1-5; D is perhaps TRBD1 (5 bases). Germline lookup yields CDR1 MDHEN and CDR2 SYDVKM. The CDR3 contains 15 residues. The V and J ends lost 3 bases and 2 bases respectively, with 11 bases between them. The CDR3 sequence: CASSFQGPGNQPQHF. The CDR3 bases are TGTGCCAGCAGTTTCCAGGGACCTGGCAATCAGCCCCAGCATTTT.

In its sample, this clonotype was seen many times. J is TRBJ2-7 and V is TRBV7-2; 9 nucleotides line up with TRBD2. The J segment lost 7 bases and the V segment lost 3 bases, leaving 16 bases of the junction unmatched. The CDR3 is made up of 17 amino acids. Looked up from germline, CDR1 is SGHTA and CDR2 is FQGNSA. The chain's CDR3 is CASSFPSGTRPSWEQYF. Written as DNA, the CDR3 is TGTGCCAGCAGCTTCCCTAGCGGGACCCGACCCTCTTGGGAGCAGTACTTC.

This clonotype was observed at least ten times. The CDR3 loop reads CASSTPFGRSYEQYF. The CDR3 region has the DNA TGTGCCAGCAGCACCCCATTCGGGCGGTCCTACGAGCAGTACTTC. The V and J genes are TRBV28 and TRBJ2-7; D gene unclear. CDR1 and CDR2 from the germline V gene are MDHEN and SYDVKM. The CDR3 covers 15 residues. The ends were cut back, 6 bases at V and 1 base at J, with 16 bases in the middle.

The chain has TRBV30 and TRBJ1-5, with D unclear. Per germline, CDR1 GTSNPN and CDR2 SVGIG (reference sequence). This CDR3 region has 15 residues. Trimming shortened V by 4 bases and J by 2 bases, and 15 bases separated the two germline ends. CDR3 sequence (DNA): TGTGCCTGGAAGGCGGGGAGTTTTGGCAATCAGCCCCAGCATTTT. It yields the protein CAWKAGSFGNQPQHF.

The chain recombines TRBV9 with TRBJ1-1; D uncertain. Trimming removed 4 bases at V and 0 bases at J, with 7 bases between. This CDR3 region has 13 residues. CDR1 and CDR2 (germline): SGDLS, YYNGEE. The CDR3 sequence is CASSHGMNTEAFF. The DNA of the CDR3 is TGTGCCAGCAGCCATGGGATGAACACTGAAGCTTTCTTT.

This clonotype has a handful of counts. The chain carries TRBV7-9 and TRBJ1-4; unclear D gene. The CDR3 has 15 amino acids. Per the germline V gene, CDR1 is SEHNR and CDR2 is FQNEAQ (reference sequence). The ends were cut back, 1 base at V and 3 bases at J, with 9 bases in the middle. CDR3 DNA: TGTGCCAGCAGCTTAGGGAGAGGTTCTAATGAAAAACTGTTTTTT. Translating gives CASSLGRGSNEKLFF.

This clonotype was counted many times. V and J are TRBV7-2 and TRBJ2-1; D remains ambiguous. Trimming shortened V by 4 bases and J by 9 bases, and 13 bases separated the two germline ends. The CDR3 totals 13 residues. Germline CDR1 reads SGHTA; CDR2 reads FQGNSA. The CDR3 DNA reads as TGTGCCAGCAGCTGGGGTGTGACCAGTGAGCAGTTCTTC. The encoded protein is CASSWGVTSEQFF.

There are a few counts of this clonotype. This chain joins TRBV5-5 and TRBJ1-1; 7 bases are a match to TRBD1. Per the germline V gene, CDR1 is SGHKS and CDR2 is YYEKEE (reference sequence). J gave up 1 base and V 3 bases, and 3 bases lay outside the gene matches. The CDR3 is 14 amino acids. This chain's CDR3 is CASSWNRGNTEAFF. The CDR3 region has the DNA TGTGCCAGCAGCTGGAACAGGGGGAACACTGAAGCTTTCTTT. Full variable domain (rest looked up from reference TRBV5-5 and TRBJ1-1): DAGVTQSPTHLIKTRGQQVTLRCSPISGHKSVSWYQQVLGQGPQFIFQYYEKEERGRGNFPDRFSARQFPNYSSELNVNALLLGDSALYLCASSWNRGNTEAFFGQGTRLTVV.

This clonotype was seen ten or more times. The chain is built from TRBV7-2 and TRBJ2-2, with 8 bases matching TRBD1. CDR3 size: 14 residues. CDR1 and CDR2 (germline): SGHTA, FQGNSA. Losses at the gene ends were 5 bases for V and 3 bases for J; bases not matched to a gene: 2. The CDR3 DNA reads TGTGCCAGCAGCCCGGGACAGGACACCGGGGAGCTGTTTTTT. Its translation: CASSPGQDTGELFF.

This CDR3 reads CASSQRVIAYEQYF. CDR3 in DNA: TGTGCCAGCAGCCAAAGGGTGATAGCCTACGAGCAGTACTTC. J is TRBJ2-7 and V is TRBV3-1, with D uncertain. This CDR3 contains 14 residues. CDR1 is LGHDT and CDR2 is YNNKEL in the germline V gene (reference sequence). The germline V and J ends were trimmed by 2 bases and 2 bases, with 10 bases remaining between them.

This clonotype was counted a few times. The genes are TRBV29-1 and TRBJ2-7, with a tentative D call TRBD2 (5 bases). CDR3 length: 12 residues. Germline V lookup: CDR1 SQVTM, CDR2 ANQGSEA. Trimming removed 6 bases from V and 4 bases from J, with 13 bases in between. DNA of the CDR3: TGCAGCGTAACTAGTTCGGGGTACGAGCAGTACTTC. Residues: CSVTSSGYEQYF.

This clonotype was recorded only once. This chain connects TRBV5-1 to TRBJ2-5, with a possible D match to TRBD1 (5 bases). Per the germline V gene, CDR1 is SGHRS and CDR2 is YFSETQ. V lost 4 bases to trimming and J lost 1 base, with 11 bases between them. The CDR3 spans 14 residues. CDR3: CASSGWGAQETQYF. The CDR3 region has the DNA TGCGCCAGCAGCGGGTGGGGCGCCCAAGAGACCCAGTACTTC.